This is a list of T cell receptor beta chains from one sample in a study of control samples from healthy donors and cancer patients. TCRdb keeps only in-frame clones here, not all; method: immunoSEQ multiplex PCR. This table holds around 42,000 clones, about 94% found once. Material for sequencing was blood. These receptors were collected from a man aged 55 to 70 in good health. Each CDR3 is given with its conserved first and last residue. D genes are given only for firm matches. Clone size appears in some rows only: once, few, many, or a class for an expanded clone.

J gene | D gene | clone size | V gene | CDR3 DNA | CDR3 protein
TRBJ2-1 | - | - | TRBV7-8 | TGTGCCAGCAGCTTCCACCGGGCCGTACTTTCCTACAATGAGCAGTTCTTC | CASSFHRAVLSYNEQFF
TRBJ2-5 | - | - | TRBV27 | TGTGCCAGCAGTTCCTCTCGACAACCAGGCCAAGAGACCCAGTACTTC | CASSSSRQPGQETQYF
TRBJ1-5 | - | - | TRBV18 | TGTGCCAGCTCACCCGGGGGAGGGAGGCCCCAGCATTTT | CASSPGGGRPQHF
TRBJ2-7 | TRBD2 | - | TRBV7-9 | TGTGCCAGCAGCCTCCAGGGACTAGCGGGAGACGAGCAGTACTTC | CASSLQGLAGDEQYF
TRBJ1-4 | - | - | TRBV2 | TGTGCCAGCACCGCAGCGGGGGCCAGAGGTGAAAAACTGTTTTTT | CASTAAGARGEKLFF
TRBJ2-1 | - | once | TRBV7-2 | TGTGCCAGCAGCACCCCCTACCCGGCCAGCTACAATGAGCAGTTCTTC | CASSTPYPASYNEQFF
TRBJ1-2 | - | few | TRBV29-1 | TGCAGCGTCCAGGGTCTCGGGGGCTACACCTTC | CSVQGLGGYTF
TRBJ2-5 | - | - | TRBV11-3 | TGTGCCAGCAGCGCGGGAACAGGGGAAGGCGAGACCCAGTACTTC | CASSAGTGEGETQYF
TRBJ2-7 | - | - | TRBV5-5 | TGTGCCAGCAGCTTGGAGCGATACGAGCAGTACTTC | CASSLERYEQYF
TRBJ2-5 | TRBD2 | - | TRBV4-1 | TGCGCCAGCAGCCTCCGGGAGGCGCCCACGGAGACCCAGTACTTC | CASSLREAPTETQYF
TRBJ1-1 | - | once | TRBV2 | TGTGCCAGCAGTACCTACATGTCGGACACTGAAGCTTTCTTT | CASSTYMSDTEAFF
TRBJ2-5 | - | - | TRBV28 | TGTGCCAGCAGTTCGGCAGGGTTGTTGGAGACCCAGTACTTC | CASSSAGLLETQYF
TRBJ1-6 | - | - | TRBV6-6 | TGTGCCAGCAGTTACTTGGGCCAGACTAATTCACCCCTCCACTTT | CASSYLGQTNSPLHF
TRBJ2-1 | TRBD2 | once | TRBV4-2 | TGTGCCAGCAGCCAAGAACTAGCGGGGAACAATGAGCAGTTCTTC | CASSQELAGNNEQFF
TRBJ1-2 | - | - | TRBV29-1 | TGCAGCTCCAGCACGGGGTCGGTCTATGGCTACACCTTC | CSSSTGSVYGYTF
TRBJ2-4 | TRBD2 | - | TRBV27 | TGTGCCAGCAGTCCAGAGACTAGCGGGGCCAAAAACATTCAGTACTTC | CASSPETSGAKNIQYF
TRBJ2-6 | - | - | TRBV5-8 | TGTGCCAGCAGGCCCCGGTTCTCTGGGGCCAACGTCCTGACTTTC | CASRPRFSGANVLTF
TRBJ2-7 | TRBD1 | - | TRBV7-2 | TGTGCCAGCAGTCAGGACAGGGGCTTCTCCTACGAGCAGTACTTC | CASSQDRGFSYEQYF
TRBJ2-7 | - | - | TRBV28 | TGTGCCAGCAGTTTACAGGGTCAATCCTACGAGCAGTACTTC | CASSLQGQSYEQYF
TRBJ2-1 | TRBD2 | - | TRBV6-6 | TGTGCCAGCATTCTAAGGTCGACTAGCGCGGGGGATGAGCAGTTCTTC | CASILRSTSAGDEQFF
TRBJ1-2 | TRBD1 | - | TRBV5-4 | TGTGCCAGCAGCACTGGACAGGCCGCCTGGGGCTACACCTTC | CASSTGQAAWGYTF
TRBJ2-1 | TRBD2 | once | TRBV19 | TGTGCCAGTAGTAGGACTAGCGGGAGTGAAAATGAGCAGTTCTTC | CASSRTSGSENEQFF
TRBJ2-7 | TRBD2 | - | TRBV4-2 | TGTGCCAGCAGCCAAGCGGGGGGACTAGACTACGAGCAGTACTTC | CASSQAGGLDYEQYF
TRBJ2-7 | TRBD2 | - | TRBV5-4 | TGTGCGTTAGGTAGCGGGAGCTACGAGCAGTACTTC | CALGSGSYEQYF
TRBJ2-1 | - | - | TRBV19 | TGTGCCAGTATGCGGGGAGGTTACAATGAGCAGTTCTTC | CASMRGGYNEQFF
TRBJ2-1 | TRBD2 | - | TRBV5-5 | TGTGCCAGCAGCCCTGGACTAGCCACCTACAATGAGCAGTTCTTC | CASSPGLATYNEQFF
TRBJ1-5 | - | few | TRBV19 | TGTGCCAGTACCAAGGGGGTCGCAGGGAATCAGCCCCAGCATTTT | CASTKGVAGNQPQHF
TRBJ2-6 | - | - | TRBV10-1 | TGCGCCAGCAGTCCCCGAGGGGGAGTTGGGGCCAACGTCCTGACTTTC | CASSPRGGVGANVLTF
TRBJ1-1 | - | - | TRBV25-1 | TGTGCCAGCAGTGAATATTCCCCCGCGACTGAAGCTTTCTTT | CASSEYSPATEAFF
TRBJ2-5 | - | once | TRBV5-1 | TGCGCCAGCAGCTTGGTGGGAGAGACCCAGTACTTC | CASSLVGETQYF
TRBJ2-1 | TRBD2 | - | TRBV5-1 | TGCGCCAGCAGCCTAACCCCCGGGGGGAGGGATGAGCAGTTCTTC | CASSLTPGGRDEQFF
TRBJ1-1 | - | - | TRBV12-3/TRBV12-4 | TGTGCCAGCAGCATCTTTCGAGTCACTGAAGCTTTCTTT | CASSIFRVTEAFF
TRBJ2-1 | - | - | TRBV27 | TGTGCCAGCAGTTTAACCGGGTATAGGGGAAATGAGCAGTTCTTC | CASSLTGYRGNEQFF